A selection of T cell receptor beta chains follows, all from one sample in a study of identical twins. TCRdb fed the 5' RACE reads into MiXCR, producing one record per CDR3 protein. In the table there are about 250,000 distinct CDR3 sequences, around an eighth of which are singletons. The specimen was memory (CD45RO+) T cells sorted from blood. Receptors originate from a young woman in good health. Each CDR3 is given with its conserved first and last residue. A D gene is named only where the DNA matches it firmly. Size is omitted from some rows. Given values are once, few, many or a class for expanded clones.

clone size,V gene,CDR3 length,J gene,D gene,CDR3 DNA,CDR3 protein
many,TRBV20-1,14,TRBJ1-5,-,TGCAGTGCCGAATTCGAGGGGAGCAATCAGCCCCAGCATTTT,CSAEFEGSNQPQHF
many,TRBV5-1,15,TRBJ2-2,-,TGCGCCAGCAGCTTGGGGGCATCCAACACCGGGGAGCTGTTTTTT,CASSLGASNTGELFF
many,TRBV5-1,13,TRBJ2-1,-,TGCGCCAGCAGCGGCGACAGCCTCAATGAGCAGTTCTTC,CASSGDSLNEQFF
-,TRBV7-7,14,TRBJ2-2,-,TGTGCTAGCAGCTTGGGGGCCGCCACCGGGGAGCTGTTTTTT,CASSLGAATGELFF
few,TRBV5-1,13,TRBJ2-5,-,TGCGCCAGCAGCTTGGGTCTAACGGAGACCCAGTACTTC,CASSLGLTETQYF
-,TRBV7-2,15,TRBJ2-3,-,TGTGCCAGCAGCTTGATGGCTAGTAGCACAGATACGCAGTATTTT,CASSLMASSTDTQYF
few,TRBV9,13,TRBJ2-3,-,TGTGCCAGCAGCGGAAAGGGCACAGATACGCAGTATTTT,CASSGKGTDTQYF
few,TRBV6-1,13,TRBJ1-1,-,TGTGCCAGCAGTCGGGGGGCGTACGCTGAAGCTTTCTTT,CASSRGAYAEAFF
-,TRBV11-1,18,TRBJ2-1,TRBD2,TGTGCCAGCAGCTTTCAGAGACTAGCGGGGAGCTCCTACAATGAGCAGTTCTTC,CASSFQRLAGSSYNEQFF
-,TRBV5-1,13,TRBJ1-2,-,TGCGCCAGCAGCTTGACCGGGGAAGGCGGCTACACCTTC,CASSLTGEGGYTF
few,TRBV5-1,15,TRBJ2-1,TRBD1,TGCGCCAGCAGCCCAGGGACAGGGGGTTACAATGAGCAGTTCTTC,CASSPGTGGYNEQFF
-,TRBV2,14,TRBJ1-1,TRBD1,TGTGCCAGCGGGACAGGGTTTTTGTACACTGAAGCTTTCTTT,CASGTGFLYTEAFF
-,TRBV20-1,16,TRBJ2-3,TRBD2,TGCAGTGCTAGAGCCCCCGGGGGGGGCATCGCAGATACGCAGTATTTT,CSARAPGGGIADTQYF
once,TRBV6-2/TRBV6-3,14,TRBJ2-5,TRBD1,TGTGCCAGCAGTACTCAGGGGGCGAGAGAGACCCAGTACTTC,CASSTQGARETQYF
few,TRBV29-1,15,TRBJ2-3,-,TGCAGCGTTGCGGGTTGGCAGTCATCCATCGGTACGCAGTATTTT,CSVAGWQSSIGTQYF
few,TRBV5-1,13,TRBJ2-7,-,TGCGCCAGCAGCTTGACAGAAGACTACGAGCAGTACTTC,CASSLTEDYEQYF
few,TRBV5-1,16,TRBJ2-1,TRBD1,TGCGCCAGCAGCCCCGGGACAGGGTGGGTTAGGAATGAGCAGTTCTTC,CASSPGTGWVRNEQFF
-,TRBV21-1,17,TRBJ1-5,-,TGTGCCAGCAGCAAATTTATGGGGAAATATAGCAATCAGCCCCAGCATTTT,CASSKFMGKYSNQPQHF
-,TRBV29-1,12,TRBJ2-3,-,TGCAGCGTAGAGGGATTCACAGATACGCAGTATTTT,CSVEGFTDTQYF
few,TRBV3-1,18,TRBJ2-7,TRBD1,TGTGCCAGCAGCGAGCGGGACAGGGGTTTACCTACCGTGGGCGAGCAGTACTTC,CASSERDRGLPTVGEQYF
few,TRBV5-1,16,TRBJ1-2,-,TGCGCCAGCAGCTTGTCGGGCAGGGAATCAAACTATGGCTACACCTTC,CASSLSGRESNYGYTF
many,TRBV29-1,13,TRBJ1-5,-,TGCAGCGTTGTTGAGGGCTTCAATCAGCCCCAGCATTTT,CSVVEGFNQPQHF
-,TRBV5-1,13,TRBJ1-1,-,TGCGCCAGCAGCTGGCAGGGGAACACTGAAGCTTTCTTT,CASSWQGNTEAFF
many,TRBV12-3/TRBV12-4,16,TRBJ2-6,-,TGTGCCAGCAGTTTACGCGGGGTCGGTGGGGCCAACGTCCTGACTTTC,CASSLRGVGGANVLTF
-,TRBV20-1,13,TRBJ1-1,-,TGCAGTGCCATCGGACGGCTGAACACTGAAGCTTTCTTT,CSAIGRLNTEAFF
few,TRBV6-5,17,TRBJ2-3,TRBD1,TGTGCCAGCAGTTACTCGTCTGGACAGGGTAAACAGGATACGCAGTATTTT,CASSYSSGQGKQDTQYF
-,TRBV10-3,14,TRBJ1-2,TRBD1,TGTGCCATCAGTGCCCCGGACAGGGACCATGGCTACACCTTC,CAISAPDRDHGYTF
-,TRBV7-2,14,TRBJ2-1,-,TGTGCCAGCAGCTTAGGTGGGTCCGGCACTCTGCAGTTCTTC,CASSLGGSGTLQFF
many,TRBV7-2,15,TRBJ2-4,TRBD1,TGTGCCAGCAGCCCAGGGGGCGCGATGGAAAACATTCAGTACTTC,CASSPGGAMENIQYF
few,TRBV11-3,14,TRBJ1-1,-,TGTGCCAGCAGCTTCCGACCCATGAACACTGAAGCTTTCTTT,CASSFRPMNTEAFF
many,TRBV7-8,16,TRBJ2-1,-,TGTGCCAGCAGCTTATTATCCCGTGGGTCCTACAATGAGCAGTTCTTC,CASSLLSRGSYNEQFF
few,TRBV7-2,15,TRBJ2-1,TRBD2,TGTGCCAGCAGCTTAGTGCGCGGGAGGGATAATGAGCAGTTCTTC,CASSLVRGRDNEQFF
-,TRBV20-1,13,TRBJ2-2,-,TGCAGTGCTAGTAGAGGGGGGACCGGGGAGCTGTTTTTT,CSASRGGTGELFF
-,TRBV10-3,14,TRBJ1-1,TRBD1,TGTGCCATCAGTGAGTCGGGACAGGGGGCTGAAGCTTTCTTT,CAISESGQGAEAFF
few,TRBV14,12,TRBJ2-5,-,TGTGCCAGCAGCCAAGGGACGGCGACCCAGTACTTC,CASSQGTATQYF
-,TRBV20-1,14,TRBJ1-1,-,TGCAGTGCACGGGGCCTCACAGGGACCACTGAAGCTTTCTTT,CSARGLTGTTEAFF
few,TRBV9,15,TRBJ2-1,-,TGTGCCAGCAGCGTAGCGGGAGTTTCTTACAATGAGCAGTTCTTC,CASSVAGVSYNEQFF
-,TRBV12-3/TRBV12-4,13,TRBJ1-5,-,TGTGCCAGCCGGGGGGTAATCAATCAGCCCCAGCATTTT,CASRGVINQPQHF
-,TRBV29-1,14,TRBJ2-7,-,TGCAGCGTTACCGATCCAGGGATCCTCTACGAGCAGTACTTC,CSVTDPGILYEQYF
-,TRBV7-2,16,TRBJ2-3,-,TGTGCCAGCAGCATTCTGAGGGGTTCTAGCAAAGGCACGCAGTATTTT,CASSILRGSSKGTQYF
-,TRBV7-9,11,TRBJ1-4,-,TGTGCCAGCAGCTTCGGTGGAAAACTGTTTTTT,CASSFGGKLFF
once,TRBV19,15,TRBJ2-2,TRBD2,TGTGCCAGTAGTATTGGGTCTAGCGGGACCGGGGAGCTGTTTTTT,CASSIGSSGTGELFF